This T cell receptor beta chain is from a study of blood T cell repertoires in COVID-19. Whole-study context: PBMCs, B-cell-depleted T cells, or T cells were the source of the cDNA or gDNA that made up the material.

As originally analysed: Reference gene primer amplification gave nucleated cell count estimates. Assay: immunoSEQ multiplex PCR; the TCRdb copy retains only in-frame clones and omits some. V, J and clone size reflect that table, while D and trimming were determined from the DNA. The repertoire holds about 120,000 clones, 75% to 80% seen once, with 6.5% to 9% in the top ten. Trimming cost V 4 bases and J 0 bases; bases outside gene matches: 9. The germline V gene encodes CDR1 SGHNT and CDR2 YENEEA. The CDR3 is made up of 17 amino acids. The receptor was isolated from a human donor in a cohort sampled during active COVID-19. The chain has TRBV11-3 and TRBJ2-7, with TRBD2 matching 10 bases. The specimen was peripheral blood. As DNA, the CDR3 is TGTGCCAGCAGCTCCCTGACTAGCGGGCCATACTCCTACGAGCAGTACTTC. Translation gives CASSSLTSGPYSYEQYF.